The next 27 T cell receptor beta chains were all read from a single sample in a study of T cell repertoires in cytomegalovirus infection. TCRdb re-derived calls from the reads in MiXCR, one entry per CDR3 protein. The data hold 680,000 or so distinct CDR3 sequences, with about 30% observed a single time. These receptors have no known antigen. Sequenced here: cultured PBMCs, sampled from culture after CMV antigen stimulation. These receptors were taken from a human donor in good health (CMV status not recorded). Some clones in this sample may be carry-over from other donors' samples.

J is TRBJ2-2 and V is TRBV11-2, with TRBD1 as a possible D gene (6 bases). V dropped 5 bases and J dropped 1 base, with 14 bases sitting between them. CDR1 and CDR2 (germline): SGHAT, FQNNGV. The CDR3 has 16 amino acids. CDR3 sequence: CASSLLRGKNTGELFF. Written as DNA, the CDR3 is TGTGCCAGCAGCCTCCTAAGGGGGAAGAACACCGGGGAGCTGTTTTTT.

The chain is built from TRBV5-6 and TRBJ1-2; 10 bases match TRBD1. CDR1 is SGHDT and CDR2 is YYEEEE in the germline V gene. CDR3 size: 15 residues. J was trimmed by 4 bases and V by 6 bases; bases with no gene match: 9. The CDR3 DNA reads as TGTGCCAGCACCTCGTGGGACAGGGGTGGCTATGGCTACACCTTC. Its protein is CASTSWDRGGYGYTF.

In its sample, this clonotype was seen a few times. The CDR3 loop is CASSPFSGGYEQYF. The CDR3 nucleotides are TGTGCCAGCAGCCCCTTTAGCGGGGGGTACGAGCAGTACTTC. This chain joins TRBV7-2 and TRBJ2-7; 10 bases align to TRBD2. After removal of 5 bases from V and 4 bases from J, the junction contained 5 bases not matched to a gene. Per germline, CDR1 SGHTA and CDR2 FQGNSA. This CDR3 has 14 residues.

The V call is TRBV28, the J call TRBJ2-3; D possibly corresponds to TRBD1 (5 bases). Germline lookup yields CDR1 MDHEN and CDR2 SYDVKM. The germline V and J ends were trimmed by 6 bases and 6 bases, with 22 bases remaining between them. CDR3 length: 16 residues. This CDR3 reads CASSPSVGRGVDTQYF. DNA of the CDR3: TGTGCCAGCAGCCCTTCGGTGGGTAGGGGCGTTGATACGCAGTATTTT.

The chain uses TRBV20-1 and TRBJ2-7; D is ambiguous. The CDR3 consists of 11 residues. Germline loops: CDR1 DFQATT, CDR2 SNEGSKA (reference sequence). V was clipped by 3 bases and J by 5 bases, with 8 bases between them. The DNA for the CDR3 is TGCAGTGCTAGGAGGACGGACGAGCAGTACTTC. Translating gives CSARRTDEQYF.

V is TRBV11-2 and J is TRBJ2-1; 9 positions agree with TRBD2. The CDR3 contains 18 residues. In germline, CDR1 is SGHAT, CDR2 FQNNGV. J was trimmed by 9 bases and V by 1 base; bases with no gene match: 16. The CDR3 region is CASSLVDLGLAVLGEQFF. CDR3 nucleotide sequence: TGTGCCAGCAGCTTAGTGGACCTGGGACTAGCCGTTCTAGGTGAGCAGTTCTTC.

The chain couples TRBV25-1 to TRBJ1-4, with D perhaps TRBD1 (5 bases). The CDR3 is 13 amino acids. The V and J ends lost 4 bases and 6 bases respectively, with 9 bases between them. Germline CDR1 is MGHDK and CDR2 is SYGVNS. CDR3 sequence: CASSGDSYEKLFF. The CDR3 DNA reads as TGTGCCAGCAGTGGAGACAGTTATGAAAAACTGTTTTTT.

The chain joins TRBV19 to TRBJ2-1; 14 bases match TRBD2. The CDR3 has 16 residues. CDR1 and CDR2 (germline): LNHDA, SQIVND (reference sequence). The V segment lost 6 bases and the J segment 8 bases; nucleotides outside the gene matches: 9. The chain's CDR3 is CASRRLAGGPSDEQFF. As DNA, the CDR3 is TGTGCCAGTAGAAGACTAGCGGGAGGGCCTTCGGATGAGCAGTTCTTC.

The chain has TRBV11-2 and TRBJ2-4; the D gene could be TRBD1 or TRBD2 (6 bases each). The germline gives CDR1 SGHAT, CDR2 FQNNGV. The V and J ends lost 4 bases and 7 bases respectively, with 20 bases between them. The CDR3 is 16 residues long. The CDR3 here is CASSSSRGRGLNIQYF. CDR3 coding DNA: TGTGCCAGCAGCTCGTCCAGAGGCCGGGGGCTGAACATTCAGTACTTC.

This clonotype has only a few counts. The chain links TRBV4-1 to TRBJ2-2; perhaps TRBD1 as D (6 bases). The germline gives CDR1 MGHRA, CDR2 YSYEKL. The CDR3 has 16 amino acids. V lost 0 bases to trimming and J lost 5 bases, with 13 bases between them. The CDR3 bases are TGCGCCAGCAGCCAAGATTTGACAGGCTTTACCGGGGAGCTGTTTTTT. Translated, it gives CASSQDLTGFTGELFF.

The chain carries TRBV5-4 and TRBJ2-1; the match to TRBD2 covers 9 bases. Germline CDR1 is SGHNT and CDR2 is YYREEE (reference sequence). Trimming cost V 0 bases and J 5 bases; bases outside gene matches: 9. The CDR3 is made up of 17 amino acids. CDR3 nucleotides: TGTGCCAGCAGCTTGGGGGGGGGACTAGCACTAAACAATGAGCAGTTCTTC. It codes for CASSLGGGLALNNEQFF.

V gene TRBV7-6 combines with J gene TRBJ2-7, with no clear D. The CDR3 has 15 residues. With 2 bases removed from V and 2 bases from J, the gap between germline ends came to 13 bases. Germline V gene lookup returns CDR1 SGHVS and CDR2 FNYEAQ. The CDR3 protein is CASSLRRDPTYEQYF. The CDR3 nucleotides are TGTGCCAGCAGCTTAAGGAGAGACCCCACCTACGAGCAGTACTTC.

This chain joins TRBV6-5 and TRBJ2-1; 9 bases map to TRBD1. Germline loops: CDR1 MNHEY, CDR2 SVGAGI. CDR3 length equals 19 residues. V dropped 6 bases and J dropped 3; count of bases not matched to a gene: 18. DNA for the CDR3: TGTGCCAGCAGGGATCCTTGGGGACAGGGTAAAGGTGACTACAATGAGCAGTTCTTC. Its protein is CASRDPWGQGKGDYNEQFF.

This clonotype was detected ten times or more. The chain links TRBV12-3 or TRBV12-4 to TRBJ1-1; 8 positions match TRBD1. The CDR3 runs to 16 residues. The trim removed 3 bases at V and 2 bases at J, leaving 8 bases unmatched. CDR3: CASSFSFDRGNTEAFF. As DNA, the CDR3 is TGTGCCAGCAGTTTCTCCTTCGACAGGGGTAACACTGAAGCTTTCTTT.

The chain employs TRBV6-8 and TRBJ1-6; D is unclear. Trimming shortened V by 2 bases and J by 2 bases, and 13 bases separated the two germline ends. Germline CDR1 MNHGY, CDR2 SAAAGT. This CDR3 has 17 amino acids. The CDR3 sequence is CASSYSSRVAYNSPLHF. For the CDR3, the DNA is TGTGCCAGCAGTTACAGTTCAAGGGTGGCCTATAATTCACCCCTCCACTTT.

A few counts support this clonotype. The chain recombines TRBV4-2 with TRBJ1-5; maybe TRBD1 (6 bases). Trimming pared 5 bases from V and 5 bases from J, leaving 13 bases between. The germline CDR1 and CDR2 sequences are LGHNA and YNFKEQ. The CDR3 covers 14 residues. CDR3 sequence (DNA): TGTGCCAGCAGCGGATTCGAGGGGGATCAGCCCCAGCATTTT. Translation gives CASSGFEGDQPQHF.

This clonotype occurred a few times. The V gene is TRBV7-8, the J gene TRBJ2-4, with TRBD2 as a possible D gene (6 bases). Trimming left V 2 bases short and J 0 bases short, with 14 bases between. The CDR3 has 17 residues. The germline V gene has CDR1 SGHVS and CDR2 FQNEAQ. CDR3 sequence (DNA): TGTGCCAGCAGCTTAACGACTAGACCAATAGCCAAAAACATTCAGTACTTC. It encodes CASSLTTRPIAKNIQYF.

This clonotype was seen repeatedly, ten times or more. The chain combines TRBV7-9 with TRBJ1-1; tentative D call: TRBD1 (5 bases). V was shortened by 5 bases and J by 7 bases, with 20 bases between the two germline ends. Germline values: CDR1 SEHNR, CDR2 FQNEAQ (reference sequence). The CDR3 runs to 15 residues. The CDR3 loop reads CASSPPGTMGLEAFF. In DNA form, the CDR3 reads TGTGCCAGCAGCCCACCAGGGACCATGGGGCTTGAAGCTTTCTTT.

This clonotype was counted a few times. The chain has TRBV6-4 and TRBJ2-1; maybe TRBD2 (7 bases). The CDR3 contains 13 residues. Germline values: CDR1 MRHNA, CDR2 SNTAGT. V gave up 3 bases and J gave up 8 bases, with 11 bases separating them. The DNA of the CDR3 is TGTGCCAGCAGTGAGAGGGGGGGGGATGAGCAGTTCTTC. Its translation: CASSERGGDEQFF.

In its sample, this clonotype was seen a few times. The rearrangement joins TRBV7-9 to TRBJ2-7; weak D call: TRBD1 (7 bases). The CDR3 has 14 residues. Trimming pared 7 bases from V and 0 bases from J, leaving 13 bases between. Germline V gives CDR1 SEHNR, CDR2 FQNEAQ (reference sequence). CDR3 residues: CASTPGGNSYEQYF. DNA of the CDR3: TGTGCCAGCACCCCAGGGGGGAACTCCTACGAGCAGTACTTC.

The CDR3 sequence is CASRPDSTLDTQYF. For the CDR3, the DNA is TGTGCCAGCAGGCCAGACAGTACCTTAGATACGCAGTATTTT. This sequence joins TRBV12-3 or TRBV12-4 and TRBJ2-3, with D possibly TRBD1 on 5 matching bases. The CDR3 extends over 14 amino acids. Trimming removed 6 bases at V and 5 bases at J, with 15 bases between.

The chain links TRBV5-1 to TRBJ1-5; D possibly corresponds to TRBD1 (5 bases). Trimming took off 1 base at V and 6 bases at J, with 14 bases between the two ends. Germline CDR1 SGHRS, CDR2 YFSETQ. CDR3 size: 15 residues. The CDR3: CASSLNGREGQPQHF. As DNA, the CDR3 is TGCGCCAGCAGCTTGAACGGCAGGGAGGGTCAGCCCCAGCATTTT.

Here the CDR3 reads CASSPEWQGMDSPLHF. The CDR3 DNA is TGTGCCAGCAGCCCCGAATGGCAGGGGATGGATTCACCCCTCCACTTT. J is TRBJ1-6 and V is TRBV12-3 or TRBV12-4; TRBD1 might be the D (6 bases). Between the trimmed V and J ends, which lost 6 bases and 8 bases, there was a span of 20 bases. The CDR3 has 16 residues.

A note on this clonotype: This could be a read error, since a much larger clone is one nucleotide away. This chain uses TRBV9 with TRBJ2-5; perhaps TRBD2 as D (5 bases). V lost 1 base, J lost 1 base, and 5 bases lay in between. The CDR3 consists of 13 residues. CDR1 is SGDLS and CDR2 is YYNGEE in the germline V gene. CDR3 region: CASSVTSQETQYF. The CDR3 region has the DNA TGTGCCAGCAGCGTAACTAGCCAAGAGACCCAGTACTTC.

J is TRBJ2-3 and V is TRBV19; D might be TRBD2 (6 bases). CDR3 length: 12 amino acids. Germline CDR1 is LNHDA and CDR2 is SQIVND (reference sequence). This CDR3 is CASGEKRSTQYF. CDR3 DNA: TGTGCTTCGGGGGAGAAGCGAAGTACGCAGTATTTT.

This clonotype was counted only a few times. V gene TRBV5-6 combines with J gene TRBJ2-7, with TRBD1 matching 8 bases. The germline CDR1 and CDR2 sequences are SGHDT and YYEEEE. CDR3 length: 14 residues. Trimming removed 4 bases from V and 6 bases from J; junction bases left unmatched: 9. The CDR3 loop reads CASSPGQGPREQYF. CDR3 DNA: TGTGCCAGCAGCCCCGGACAGGGCCCGCGCGAGCAGTACTTC.

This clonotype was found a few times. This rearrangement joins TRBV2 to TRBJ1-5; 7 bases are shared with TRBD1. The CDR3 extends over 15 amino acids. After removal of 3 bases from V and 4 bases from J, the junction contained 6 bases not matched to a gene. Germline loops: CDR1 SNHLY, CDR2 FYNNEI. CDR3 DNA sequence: TGTGCCAGCAGTGACTTAGACAGGGTAAATCAGCCCCAGCATTTT. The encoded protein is CASSDLDRVNQPQHF.